A single sample is the source of the 20 T cell receptor beta chains below, sequenced in a study of early T cells in non-severe SARS-CoV-2 infection. In TCRdb, the 5' RACE reads were re-called with MiXCR into one record per CDR3 protein. Among approximately 90,000 distinct CDR3 sequences listed, 9.5% to 11% were seen once. The sample here was whole blood, taken at baseline. Receptors were obtained from an adult who was a healthcare worker with PCR-confirmed SARS-CoV-2 infection or an uninfected control (not recorded which).

In this sample, this clonotype turned up a few times. The V and J genes are TRBV7-9 and TRBJ2-3, with 7 bases aligning to TRBD2. The CDR3 consists of 15 residues. Looked up from germline, CDR1 is SEHNR and CDR2 is FQNEAQ (reference sequence). V lost 4 bases and J lost 5; bases outside the gene matches: 9. The DNA for the CDR3 is TGTGCCAGCAGCTACCCCCTAGGACTAGTAGATACGCAGTATTTT. Translating it yields CASSYPLGLVDTQYF.

This rearrangement joins TRBV19 to TRBJ2-7, with 10 bases aligning to TRBD2. The CDR3 runs 14 residues. Germline CDR1 is LNHDA and CDR2 is SQIVND (reference sequence). The trim removed 3 bases at V and 5 bases at J, leaving 4 bases unmatched. This CDR3 is CASSMRLAGDEQYF. CDR3 nucleotides: TGTGCCAGTAGTATGAGGCTAGCGGGAGACGAGCAGTACTTC.

This clonotype appeared a few times. This chain connects TRBV6-1 to TRBJ2-7; 8 bases are shared with TRBD1. Trimming at V came to 7 bases and at J to 0 bases, leaving 8 bases not matched to a gene. Germline V gives CDR1 MNHNS, CDR2 SASEGT. This CDR3 has 15 residues. CDR3 DNA sequence: TGTGCCAGCACCACGGACAGGGTTGGCTCCTACGAGCAGTACTTC. Translating it yields CASTTDRVGSYEQYF.

The chain has TRBV7-2 and TRBJ1-6; D call uncertain. V lost 3 bases and J lost 7, with 10 bases in between. The CDR3 contains 14 residues. Germline-derived CDR1 and CDR2 are SGHTA and FQGNSA. The CDR3 reads CASSFFVQNSPLHF. The DNA for the CDR3 is TGTGCCAGCAGCTTTTTTGTCCAAAATTCACCCCTCCACTTT.

The J gene is TRBJ2-3, the V gene TRBV7-3; 7 bases match TRBD2. This CDR3 region has 16 residues. Per the germline V gene, CDR1 is SGHTA and CDR2 is FQGTGA. V lost 8 bases to trimming and J lost 1 base; unmatched junction nucleotides: 12. The CDR3 DNA reads TGTGCCAGCGCAAGTGGTCTAGCGGCGCGCACAGATACGCAGTATTTT. Protein sequence: CASASGLAARTDTQYF.

This clonotype has more than one count but fewer than ten. The gene calls are TRBV5-8 and TRBJ1-1; D gene unclear. The CDR3 is 13 residues long. V was trimmed by 4 bases and J by 3 bases, leaving 10 bases between them. CDR1 and CDR2 (germline): SGHTS, YDEGEE. CDR3 sequence reads: CASSPLRYTEAFF. In DNA, the CDR3 is TGTGCCAGCAGCCCATTGCGGTACACTGAAGCTTTCTTT.

This clonotype has at least ten counts. The chain joins TRBV11-2 to TRBJ2-2, with a possible D match to TRBD2 (5 bases). The V end lost 2 bases, the J end lost 0 bases, and 10 bases lay between the germline ends. This CDR3 has 16 residues. Germline loops: CDR1 SGHAT, CDR2 FQNNGV. This CDR3 is CASSLRGFANTGELFF. CDR3 coding DNA: TGTGCCAGCAGCTTACGGGGATTCGCGAACACCGGGGAGCTGTTTTTT.

This sequence joins TRBV2 and TRBJ2-3; no clear D. The CDR3 is 14 amino acids. Trimming pared 2 bases from V and 2 bases from J, leaving 8 bases between. Germline CDR1 is SNHLY and CDR2 is FYNNEI. The CDR3 bases are TGTGCCAGCAGTGAACGGCAAGTCACAGATACGCAGTATTTT. It translates to CASSERQVTDTQYF.

This clonotype was picked up a small number of times. The chain recombines TRBV5-4 with TRBJ2-5; D unclear. This CDR3 has 11 amino acids. Germline V lookup: CDR1 SGHNT, CDR2 YYREEE (reference sequence). Trimming cost V 4 bases and J 0 bases, with 1 base left between them. The CDR3 here is CASSHQETQYF. CDR3 sequence (DNA): TGTGCCAGCAGCCACCAAGAGACCCAGTACTTC.

The chain has TRBV27 and TRBJ2-2; D unresolved. The CDR3 loop spans 15 amino acids. Looked up from germline, CDR1 is MNHEY and CDR2 is SMNVEV (reference sequence). With 5 bases removed from V and 1 base from J, the gap between germline ends came to 11 bases. CDR3 region: CASSPIARNTGELFF. The CDR3 DNA sequence: TGTGCCAGCAGTCCCATCGCCAGGAACACCGGGGAGCTGTTTTTT.

This clonotype has at least ten counts. The rearrangement joins TRBV4-1 to TRBJ2-6, with D perhaps assigned TRBD1 or TRBD2 (5 bases each). The CDR3 spans 17 residues. Germline V lookup: CDR1 MGHRA, CDR2 YSYEKL. V was pared by 0 bases and J by 0 bases, with 9 bases between. The CDR3 reads CASSQEAGGSGANVLTF. The CDR3 nucleotides read TGCGCCAGCAGCCAAGAGGCTGGGGGCTCTGGGGCCAACGTCCTGACTTTC.

This clonotype was recorded at least ten times. This chain uses TRBV29-1 with TRBJ2-1; 9 bases align to TRBD2. The germline gives CDR1 SQVTM, CDR2 ANQGSEA. The CDR3 runs 14 residues. V shed 1 base, J shed 7 bases, and the junction held 5 bases outside the gene matches. For the CDR3, the DNA is TGCAGCGTTGAAGGTAGCGGGGGTAGTAATGAGCAGTTCTTC. It yields the protein CSVEGSGGSNEQFF.

This clonotype showed up just a few times. The chain couples TRBV7-8 to TRBJ1-1, with a possible D match to TRBD1 (6 bases). V was cut by 6 bases and J by 9 bases, with 14 bases left in between. This CDR3 comprises 12 residues. Germline assignment: CDR1 SGHVS and CDR2 FQNEAQ. The CDR3 nucleotides read TGTGCCAGCAGTCCACAGGGACGCCAAGCTTTCTTT. Its protein product is CASSPQGRQAFF.

This chain connects TRBV18 to TRBJ2-7; 7 bases match TRBD1. Germline CDR1 KGHSH, CDR2 LQKENI. This CDR3 comprises 14 residues. The J segment lost 3 bases and the V segment lost 3 bases, leaving 5 bases of the junction unmatched. The CDR3 nucleotides read TGTGCCAGCTCACCCAGTGGGACAGTCTACGAGCAGTACTTC. It specifies CASSPSGTVYEQYF.

The chain employs TRBV20-1 and TRBJ1-1, with D maybe TRBD1 (5 bases). CDR1 and CDR2 from the germline V gene are DFQATT and SNEGSKA (reference sequence). CDR3 length: 13 residues. V was trimmed by 6 bases and J by 11 bases, leaving 22 bases between them. CDR3 residues: CSADGDGALVAFF. The CDR3 region has the DNA TGCAGTGCCGATGGGGACGGGGCCTTAGTGGCTTTCTTT.

The table lists this clonotype with a few counts. V is TRBV29-1 and J is TRBJ1-2; 7 bases are a match to TRBD1. The CDR3 has 12 amino acids. CDR1 SQVTM and CDR2 ANQGSEA come from the germline V gene. With V trimmed by 3 bases and J by 5 bases, 3 bases remained unmatched. CDR3 sequence (DNA): TGCAGCGTTGAGTCAGGGGGGTATGGCTACACCTTC. It translates to CSVESGGYGYTF. Variable domain in full (rest from reference TRBV29-1 and TRBJ1-2): SAVISQKPSRDICQRGTSLTIQCQVDSQVTMMFWYRQQPGQSLTLIATANQGSEATYESGFVIDKFPISRPNLTFSTLTVSNMSPEDSSIYLCSVESGGYGYTFGSGTRLTVV.

The chain has TRBV5-8 and TRBJ2-2; weak D call: TRBD1 (5 bases). Germline values: CDR1 SGHTS, CDR2 YDEGEE. Deletions cut 5 bases from V and 4 bases from J, with 12 bases between. The CDR3 sequence is 14 residues long. The CDR3 sequence: CASRLQGGTGELFF. In DNA, the CDR3 is TGTGCCAGCAGACTCCAGGGCGGCACCGGGGAGCTGTTTTTT.

This clonotype was recorded at least ten times. The chain has TRBV20-1 and TRBJ1-3; D unclear. The CDR3 spans 12 residues. Per germline, CDR1 DFQATT and CDR2 SNEGSKA (reference sequence). Trimming shortened V by 1 base and J by 4 bases, and 5 bases separated the two germline ends. The CDR3 nucleotides read TGCAGTGCTAGAGTGCGGGGAAACACCATATATTTT. As protein: CSARVRGNTIYF.

V and J are TRBV5-6 and TRBJ1-2; tentative D call: TRBD1 (6 bases). The germline V and J ends were trimmed by 3 bases and 11 bases, with 14 bases remaining between them. Germline values: CDR1 SGHDT, CDR2 YYEEEE. The CDR3 contains 12 residues. This CDR3 is CASSWLGRGYTF. The DNA for the CDR3 is TGTGCCAGCAGCTGGTTGGGCAGGGGTTACACCTTC.

This clonotype was counted many times. The gene calls are TRBV7-9 and TRBJ2-1, with 9 bases matching TRBD1. V gave up 0 bases and J gave up 9 bases; unmatched junction bases: 12. The germline V gene has CDR1 SEHNR and CDR2 FQNEAQ (reference sequence). The CDR3 contains 17 residues. CDR3 sequence (DNA): TGTGCCAGCAGCTTAGCGACGGGAGACAGGGGGAGGGGTGAGCAGTTCTTC. Amino acids: CASSLATGDRGRGEQFF.